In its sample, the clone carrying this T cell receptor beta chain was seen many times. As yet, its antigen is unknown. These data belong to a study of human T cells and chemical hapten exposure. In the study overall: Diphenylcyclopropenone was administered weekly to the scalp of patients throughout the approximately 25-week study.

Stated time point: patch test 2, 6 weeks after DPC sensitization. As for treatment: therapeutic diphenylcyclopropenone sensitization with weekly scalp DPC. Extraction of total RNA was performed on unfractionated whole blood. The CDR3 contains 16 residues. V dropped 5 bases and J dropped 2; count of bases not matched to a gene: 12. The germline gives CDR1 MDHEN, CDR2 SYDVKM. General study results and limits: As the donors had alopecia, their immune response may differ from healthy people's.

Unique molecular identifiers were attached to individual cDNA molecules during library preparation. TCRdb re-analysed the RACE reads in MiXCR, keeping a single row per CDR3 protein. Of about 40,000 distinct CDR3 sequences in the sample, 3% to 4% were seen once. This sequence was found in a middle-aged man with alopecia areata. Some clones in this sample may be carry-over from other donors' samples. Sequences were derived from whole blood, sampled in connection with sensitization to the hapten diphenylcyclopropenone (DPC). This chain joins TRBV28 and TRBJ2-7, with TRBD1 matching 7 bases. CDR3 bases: TGTGCCAGCAGTGCCCCGGGACAGCCTAATCCCTACGAGCAGTACTTC. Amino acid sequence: CASSAPGQPNPYEQYF.